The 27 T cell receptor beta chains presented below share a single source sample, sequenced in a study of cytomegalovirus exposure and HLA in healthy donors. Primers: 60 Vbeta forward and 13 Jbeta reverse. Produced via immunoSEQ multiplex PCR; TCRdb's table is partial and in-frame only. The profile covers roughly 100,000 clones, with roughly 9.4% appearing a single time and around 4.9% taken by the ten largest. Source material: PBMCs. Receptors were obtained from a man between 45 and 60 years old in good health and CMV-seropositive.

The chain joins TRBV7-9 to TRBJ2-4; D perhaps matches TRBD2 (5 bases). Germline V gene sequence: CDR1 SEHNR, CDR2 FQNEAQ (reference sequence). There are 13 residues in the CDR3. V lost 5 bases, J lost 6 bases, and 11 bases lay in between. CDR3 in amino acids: CASSLRGRNIQYF. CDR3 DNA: TGTGCCAGCAGCCTGAGAGGGAGAAACATTCAGTACTTC. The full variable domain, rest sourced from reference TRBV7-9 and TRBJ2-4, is DTGVSQNPRHKITKRGQNVTFRCDPISEHNRLYWYRQTLGQGPEFLTYFQNEAQLEKSRLLSDRFSAERPKGSFSTLEIQRTEQGDSAMYLCASSLRGRNIQYFGAGTRLSVL.

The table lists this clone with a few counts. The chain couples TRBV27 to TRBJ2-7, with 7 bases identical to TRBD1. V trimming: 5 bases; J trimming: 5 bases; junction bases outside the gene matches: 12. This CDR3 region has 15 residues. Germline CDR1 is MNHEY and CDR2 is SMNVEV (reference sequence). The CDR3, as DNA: TGTGCCAGCAGTAGAAGGGAAGGGGGCGTCGACGAGCAGTACTTC. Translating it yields CASSRREGGVDEQYF.

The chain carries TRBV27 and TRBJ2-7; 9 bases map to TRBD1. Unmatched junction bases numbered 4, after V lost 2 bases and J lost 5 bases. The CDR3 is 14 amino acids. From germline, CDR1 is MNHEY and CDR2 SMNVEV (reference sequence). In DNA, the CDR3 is TGTGCCAGCAGTTTAACAGGGGGCACACACGAGCAGTACTTC. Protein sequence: CASSLTGGTHEQYF.

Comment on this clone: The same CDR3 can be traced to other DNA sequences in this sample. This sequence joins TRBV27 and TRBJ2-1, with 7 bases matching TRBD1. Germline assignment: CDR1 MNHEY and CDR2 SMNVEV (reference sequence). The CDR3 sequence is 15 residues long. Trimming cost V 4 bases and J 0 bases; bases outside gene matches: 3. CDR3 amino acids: CASSSRDSSYNEQFF. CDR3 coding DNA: TGTGCCAGCAGTTCTAGGGACAGCTCCTACAATGAGCAGTTCTTC.

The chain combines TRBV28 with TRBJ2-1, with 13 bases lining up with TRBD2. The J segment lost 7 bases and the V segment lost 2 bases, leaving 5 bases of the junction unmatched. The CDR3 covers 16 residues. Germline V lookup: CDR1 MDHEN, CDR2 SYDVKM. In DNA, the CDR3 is TGTGCCAGCAGTTTAGACGGACTAGCGGGAGAGAATGAGCAGTTCTTC. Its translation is CASSLDGLAGENEQFF.

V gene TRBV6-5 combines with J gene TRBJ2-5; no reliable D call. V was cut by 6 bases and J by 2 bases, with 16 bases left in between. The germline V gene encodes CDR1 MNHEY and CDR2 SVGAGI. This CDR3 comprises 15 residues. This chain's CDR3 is CASRPNYDTQETQYF. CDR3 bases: TGTGCCAGCAGACCCAATTACGACACACAAGAGACCCAGTACTTC.

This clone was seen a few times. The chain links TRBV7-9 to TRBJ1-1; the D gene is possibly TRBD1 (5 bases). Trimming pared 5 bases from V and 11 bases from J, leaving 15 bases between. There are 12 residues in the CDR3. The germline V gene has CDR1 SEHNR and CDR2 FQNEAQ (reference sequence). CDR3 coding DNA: TGTGCCAGCAGCACGGAGGGGATGCGGGCTTTCTTT. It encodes CASSTEGMRAFF.

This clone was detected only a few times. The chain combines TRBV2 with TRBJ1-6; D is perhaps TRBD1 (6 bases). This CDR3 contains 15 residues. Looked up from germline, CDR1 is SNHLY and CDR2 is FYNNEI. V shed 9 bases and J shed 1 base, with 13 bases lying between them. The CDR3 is CARRDTRSYNSPLHF. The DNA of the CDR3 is TGTGCCAGACGGGACACCCGGTCCTATAATTCACCCCTCCACTTT.

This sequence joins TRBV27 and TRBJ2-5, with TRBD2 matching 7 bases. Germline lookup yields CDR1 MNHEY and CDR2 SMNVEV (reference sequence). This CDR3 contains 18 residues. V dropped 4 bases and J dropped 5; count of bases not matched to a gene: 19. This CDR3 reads CASSSPVASGPLWETQYF. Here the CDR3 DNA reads TGTGCCAGCAGTTCCCCGGTGGCTAGCGGCCCACTCTGGGAGACCCAGTACTTC.

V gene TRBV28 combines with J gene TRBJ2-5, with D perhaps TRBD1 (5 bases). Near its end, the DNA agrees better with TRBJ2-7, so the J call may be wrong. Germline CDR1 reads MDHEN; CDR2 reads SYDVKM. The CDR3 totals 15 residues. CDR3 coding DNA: TGTGCCAGCAGTCCTAGACAGTTGTTCCTCTACGAGCAGTACTTC. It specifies CASSPRQLFLYEQYF.

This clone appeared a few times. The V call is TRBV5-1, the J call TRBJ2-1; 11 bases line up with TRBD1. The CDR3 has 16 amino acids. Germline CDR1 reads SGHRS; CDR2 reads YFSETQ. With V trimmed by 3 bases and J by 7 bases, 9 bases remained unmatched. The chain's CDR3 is CASSSSGQGARNEQFF. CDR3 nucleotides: TGCGCCAGCAGCTCCTCCGGACAGGGGGCGAGGAATGAGCAGTTCTTC.

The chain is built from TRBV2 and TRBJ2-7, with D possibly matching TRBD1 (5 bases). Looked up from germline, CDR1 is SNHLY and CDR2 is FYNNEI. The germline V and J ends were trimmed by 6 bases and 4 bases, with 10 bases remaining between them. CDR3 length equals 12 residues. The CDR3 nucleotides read TGTGCCAGCAGGGCCACAGGATACGAGCAGTACTTC. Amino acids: CASRATGYEQYF. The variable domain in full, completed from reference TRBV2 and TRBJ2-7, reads EPEVTQTPSHQVTQMGQEVILRCVPISNHLYFYWYRQILGQKVEFLVSFYNNEISEKSEIFDDQFSVERPDGSNFTLKIRSTKLEDSAMYFCASRATGYEQYFGPGTRLTVT.

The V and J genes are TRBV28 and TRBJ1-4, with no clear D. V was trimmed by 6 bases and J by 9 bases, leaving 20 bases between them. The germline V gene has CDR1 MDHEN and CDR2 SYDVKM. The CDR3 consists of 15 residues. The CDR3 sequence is CASRLGSGPGKKLFF. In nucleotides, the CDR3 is TGTGCCAGCAGGTTGGGCAGCGGCCCGGGGAAAAAACTGTTTTTT.

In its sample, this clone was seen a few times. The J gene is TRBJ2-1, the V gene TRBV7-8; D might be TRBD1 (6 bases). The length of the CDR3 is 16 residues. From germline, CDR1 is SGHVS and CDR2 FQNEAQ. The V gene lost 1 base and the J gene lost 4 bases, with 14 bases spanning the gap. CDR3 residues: CASSLETGRLYNEQFF. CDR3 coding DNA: TGTGCCAGCAGCTTAGAGACAGGCAGGCTATACAATGAGCAGTTCTTC.

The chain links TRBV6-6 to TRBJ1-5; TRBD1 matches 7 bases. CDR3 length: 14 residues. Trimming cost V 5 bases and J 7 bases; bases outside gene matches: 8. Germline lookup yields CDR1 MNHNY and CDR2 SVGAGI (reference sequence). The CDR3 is CASSVGGGGQPQHF. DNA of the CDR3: TGTGCCAGCAGTGTCGGAGGGGGCGGACAGCCCCAGCATTTT.

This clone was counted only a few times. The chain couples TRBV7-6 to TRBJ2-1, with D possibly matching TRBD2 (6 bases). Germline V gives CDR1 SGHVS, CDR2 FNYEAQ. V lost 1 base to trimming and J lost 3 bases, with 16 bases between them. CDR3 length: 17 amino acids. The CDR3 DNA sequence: TGTGCCAGCAGCTTAGGGGCCTTGCGGGGAAGCTACAATGAGCAGTTCTTC. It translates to CASSLGALRGSYNEQFF.

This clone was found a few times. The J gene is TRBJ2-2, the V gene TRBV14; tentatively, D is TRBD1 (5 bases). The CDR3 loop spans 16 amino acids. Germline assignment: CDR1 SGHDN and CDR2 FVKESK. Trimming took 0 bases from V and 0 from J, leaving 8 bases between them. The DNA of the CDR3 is TGTGCCAGCAGCCAAGACGTGACAGCGAACACCGGGGAGCTGTTTTTT. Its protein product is CASSQDVTANTGELFF.

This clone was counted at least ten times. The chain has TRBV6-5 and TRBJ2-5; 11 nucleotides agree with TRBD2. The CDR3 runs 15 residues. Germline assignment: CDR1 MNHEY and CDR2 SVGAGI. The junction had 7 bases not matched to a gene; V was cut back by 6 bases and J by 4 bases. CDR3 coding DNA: TGTGCCAGCAGGCCCCGGACTAGCGGGTTAGAGACCCAGTACTTC. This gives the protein CASRPRTSGLETQYF.

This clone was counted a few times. In DNA, the CDR3 is TGTGCCAGCAGGAACCGGACAGGGGCGCAAGAGCTGTTTTTT. Amino acid sequence: CASRNRTGAQELFF. The chain combines TRBV7-9 with TRBJ2-2; TRBD1 agrees at 9 bases. The V segment lost 6 bases and the J segment 11 bases; nucleotides outside the gene matches: 10. CDR1 and CDR2 (germline): SEHNR, FQNEAQ (reference sequence). The length of the CDR3 is 14 residues.

This CDR3 reads CASSFLARTGELFF. As DNA, the CDR3 is TGCGCCAGCAGCTTCCTAGCGCGTACCGGGGAGCTGTTTTTT. The chain is built from TRBV5-1 and TRBJ2-2, with D tentatively TRBD2 (6 bases). V was pared by 2 bases and J by 5 bases, with 10 bases between. This CDR3 is built from 14 residues. Germline V gene lookup returns CDR1 SGHRS and CDR2 YFSETQ.

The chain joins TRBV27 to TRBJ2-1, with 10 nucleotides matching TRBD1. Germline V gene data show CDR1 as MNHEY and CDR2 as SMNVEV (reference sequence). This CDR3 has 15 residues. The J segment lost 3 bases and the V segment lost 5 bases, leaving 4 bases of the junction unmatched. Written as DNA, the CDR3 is TGTGCCAGCAGTCAGAGGGACAGGGGCTACAATGAGCAGTTCTTC. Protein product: CASSQRDRGYNEQFF.

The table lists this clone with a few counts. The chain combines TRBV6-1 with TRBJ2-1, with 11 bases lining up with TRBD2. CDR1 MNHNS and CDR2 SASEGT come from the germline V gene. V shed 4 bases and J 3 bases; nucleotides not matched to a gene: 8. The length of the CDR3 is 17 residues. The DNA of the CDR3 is TGTGCCAGCAGTGGTCGGGTAGCGGGAGGGCACTACAATGAGCAGTTCTTC. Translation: CASSGRVAGGHYNEQFF.

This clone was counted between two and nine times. CDR3 sequence reads: CASSVEDGGKRNSPLHF. CDR3 coding DNA: TGTGCCAGCAGCGTAGAGGATGGGGGGAAGAGGAATTCACCCCTCCACTTT. V gene TRBV9 combines with J gene TRBJ1-6, with D possibly being TRBD1 (5 bases). The CDR3 consists of 17 residues. Germline V gene sequence: CDR1 SGDLS, CDR2 YYNGEE. V gave up 0 bases and J gave up 7 bases, with 17 bases separating them.

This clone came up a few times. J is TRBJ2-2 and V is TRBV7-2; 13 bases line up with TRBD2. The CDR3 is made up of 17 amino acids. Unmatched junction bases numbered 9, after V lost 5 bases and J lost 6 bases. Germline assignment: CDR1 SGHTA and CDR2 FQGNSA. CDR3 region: CASSRTGLAGVAGELFF. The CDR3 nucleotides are TGTGCCAGCAGCAGAACAGGACTAGCGGGAGTTGCCGGGGAGCTGTTTTTT.

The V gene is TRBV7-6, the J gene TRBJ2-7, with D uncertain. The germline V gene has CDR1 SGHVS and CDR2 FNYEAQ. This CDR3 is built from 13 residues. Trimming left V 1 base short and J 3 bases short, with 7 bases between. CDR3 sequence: CASSLERVYEQYF. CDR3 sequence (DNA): TGTGCCAGCAGCTTAGAAAGAGTCTACGAGCAGTACTTC.

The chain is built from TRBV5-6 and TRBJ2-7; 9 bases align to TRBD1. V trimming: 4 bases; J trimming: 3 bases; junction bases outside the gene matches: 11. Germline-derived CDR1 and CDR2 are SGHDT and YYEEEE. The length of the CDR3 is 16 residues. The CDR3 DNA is TGTGCCAGCAGCGGTCGTCCGGGACAGGGAGACTACGAGCAGTACTTC. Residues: CASSGRPGQGDYEQYF. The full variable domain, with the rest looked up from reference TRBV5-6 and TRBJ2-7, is DAGVTQSPTHLIKTRGQQVTLRCSPKSGHDTVSWYQQALGQGPQFIFQYYEEEERQRGNFPDRFSGHQFPNYSSELNVNALLLGDSALYLCASSGRPGQGDYEQYFGPGTRLTVT.

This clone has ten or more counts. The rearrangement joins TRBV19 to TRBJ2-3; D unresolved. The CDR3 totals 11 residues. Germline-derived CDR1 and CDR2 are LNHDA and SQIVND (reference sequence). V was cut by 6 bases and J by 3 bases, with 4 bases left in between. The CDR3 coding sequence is TGTGCCAGTAGCGTAACAGATACGCAGTATTTT. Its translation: CASSVTDTQYF.